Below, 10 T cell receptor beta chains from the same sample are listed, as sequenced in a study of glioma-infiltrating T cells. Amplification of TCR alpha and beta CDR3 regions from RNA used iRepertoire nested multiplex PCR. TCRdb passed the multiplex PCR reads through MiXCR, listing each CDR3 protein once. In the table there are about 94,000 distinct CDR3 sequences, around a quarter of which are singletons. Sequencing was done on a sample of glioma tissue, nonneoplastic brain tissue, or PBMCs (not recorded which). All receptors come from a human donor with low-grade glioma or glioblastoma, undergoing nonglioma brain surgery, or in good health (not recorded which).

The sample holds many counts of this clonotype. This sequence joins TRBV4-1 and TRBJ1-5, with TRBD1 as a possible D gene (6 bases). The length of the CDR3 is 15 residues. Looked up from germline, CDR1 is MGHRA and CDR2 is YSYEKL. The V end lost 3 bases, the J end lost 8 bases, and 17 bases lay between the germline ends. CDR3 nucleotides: TGCGCCAGCAGCCAGACAACAGGGACGAGTGAGCCCCAGCATTTT. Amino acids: CASSQTTGTSEPQHF.

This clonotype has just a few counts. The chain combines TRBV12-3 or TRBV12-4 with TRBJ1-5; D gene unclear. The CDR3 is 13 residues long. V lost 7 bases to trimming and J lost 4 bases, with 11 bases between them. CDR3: CASTSVGNQPQHF. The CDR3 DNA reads TGTGCCAGCACTTCTGTGGGGAATCAGCCCCAGCATTTT.

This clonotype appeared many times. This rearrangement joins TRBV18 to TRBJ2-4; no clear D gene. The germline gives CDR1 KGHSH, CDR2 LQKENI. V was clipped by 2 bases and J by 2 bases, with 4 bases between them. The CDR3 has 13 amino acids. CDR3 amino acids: CASSPDSKNIQYF. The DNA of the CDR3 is TGTGCCAGCTCACCAGACTCCAAAAACATTCAGTACTTC.

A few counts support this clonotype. The CDR3 DNA follows: TGTGCCAGCTCACCCAACAAGCAGGCCGAAGAGACCCAGTACTTC. Translation gives CASSPNKQAEETQYF. V gene TRBV18 combines with J gene TRBJ2-5; D is undetermined. V was trimmed by 3 bases and J by 3 bases, leaving 14 bases between them. CDR3 size: 15 residues. In germline, CDR1 is KGHSH, CDR2 LQKENI.

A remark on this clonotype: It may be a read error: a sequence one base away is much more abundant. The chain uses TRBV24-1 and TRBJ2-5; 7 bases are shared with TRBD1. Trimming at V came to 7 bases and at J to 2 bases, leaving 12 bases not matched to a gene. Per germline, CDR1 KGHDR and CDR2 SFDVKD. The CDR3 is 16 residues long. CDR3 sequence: CATREPTLDRQETQYF. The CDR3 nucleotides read TGTGCCACCAGAGAACCCACCTTGGACAGGCAAGAGACCCAGTACTTC.

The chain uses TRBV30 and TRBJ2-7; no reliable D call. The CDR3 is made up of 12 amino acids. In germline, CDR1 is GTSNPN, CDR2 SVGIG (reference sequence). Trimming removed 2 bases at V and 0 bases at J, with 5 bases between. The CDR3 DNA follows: TGTGCCTGGAGTCGTCGCTCCTACGAGCAGTACTTC. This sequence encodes CAWSRRSYEQYF.

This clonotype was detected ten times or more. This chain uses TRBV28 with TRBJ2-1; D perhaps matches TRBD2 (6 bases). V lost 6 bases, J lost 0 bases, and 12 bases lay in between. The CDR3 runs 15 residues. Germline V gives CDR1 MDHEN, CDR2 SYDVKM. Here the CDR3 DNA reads TGTGCCAGCAGGGAGCGGGCGAGCTCCTACAATGAGCAGTTCTTC. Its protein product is CASRERASSYNEQFF.

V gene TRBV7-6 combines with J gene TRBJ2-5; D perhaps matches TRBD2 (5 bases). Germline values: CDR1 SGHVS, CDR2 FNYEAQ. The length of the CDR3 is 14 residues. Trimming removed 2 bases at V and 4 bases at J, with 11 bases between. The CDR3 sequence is CASSLSGSSETQYF. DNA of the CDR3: TGTGCCAGCAGCTTATCTGGGAGTTCAGAGACCCAGTACTTC.

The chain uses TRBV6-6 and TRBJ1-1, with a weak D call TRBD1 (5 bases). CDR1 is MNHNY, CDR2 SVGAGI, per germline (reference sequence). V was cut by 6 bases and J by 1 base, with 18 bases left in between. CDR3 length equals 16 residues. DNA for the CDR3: TGTGCCAGCAGCAGACCCGGGTTGGGGGGGAACACTGAAGCTTTCTTT. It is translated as CASSRPGLGGNTEAFF.

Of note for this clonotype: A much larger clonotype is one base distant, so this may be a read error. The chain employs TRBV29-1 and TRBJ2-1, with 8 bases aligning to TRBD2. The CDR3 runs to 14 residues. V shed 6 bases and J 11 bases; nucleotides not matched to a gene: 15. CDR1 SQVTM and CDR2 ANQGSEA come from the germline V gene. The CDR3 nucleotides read TGCAGCGTACCGGCGGGACTAGTATCAGTTAAGCAGTTCTTC. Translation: CSVPAGLVSVKQFF.